Listed below are T cell receptor beta chains from one sample, sequenced in a study of cytomegalovirus exposure and HLA in healthy donors. Using immunoSEQ multiplex PCR, the repertoire was profiled, and TCRdb retains in-frame clones only, with some absent. The sample consists of approximately 180,000 clones, roughly 13% of them appearing once. What was sequenced was PBMCs. Source of these receptors: a man aged 50-60 years in good health and CMV-seropositive. Each CDR3 is given with its conserved first and last residue. The D gene is left open where the match is weak. A row's size may be missing; if present it is once, few, many or a size class.

v_call	clone_size	d_call	j_call	cdr3_aa	cdr3_nt
TRBV9	-	-	TRBJ1-2	CASSTRDNRYTF	TGTGCCAGCAGCACCCGGGATAACCGCTACACCTTC
TRBV5-1	few	TRBD1	TRBJ2-7	CASSLARGQGASYEQYF	TGCGCCAGCAGCTTGGCCCGGGGTCAGGGGGCTTCCTACGAGCAGTACTTC
TRBV11-2	-	-	TRBJ2-3	CASSQDRNRRTDTQYF	TGTGCCAGCAGCCAAGACAGAAACCGACGCACAGATACGCAGTATTTT
TRBV19	-	TRBD1	TRBJ1-5	CASGQGRSNQPQHF	TGTGCCAGTGGACAGGGGAGAAGCAATCAGCCCCAGCATTTT
TRBV5-6	few	TRBD1	TRBJ2-5	CASSLLDRELETQYF	TGTGCCAGCAGCCTATTGGACAGGGAACTAGAGACCCAGTACTTC
TRBV13	few	TRBD1	TRBJ2-2	CASSLTGTAGNTGELFF	TGTGCCAGCAGCTTGACAGGGACGGCAGGGAACACCGGGGAGCTGTTTTTT
TRBV19	few	-	TRBJ2-1	CASSIGTGTPEYNEQFF	TGTGCCAGTAGTATAGGTACCGGGACACCTGAATACAATGAGCAGTTCTTC
TRBV5-1	few	TRBD1	TRBJ1-4	CASSGGTGTEKLFF	TGCGCCAGCTCAGGCGGGACAGGGACTGAAAAACTGTTTTTT
TRBV9	-	-	TRBJ2-7	CASSEGRNPPYEQYF	TGTGCCAGCAGCGAGGGGAGGAACCCCCCCTACGAGCAGTACTTC
TRBV7-3	-	TRBD1	TRBJ2-5	CASSHSGTGGETQYF	TGTGCCAGCAGCCATTCCGGGACAGGGGGAGAGACCCAGTACTTC
TRBV10-2	-	TRBD1	TRBJ1-5	CASSGQGVSQPQHF	TGCGCCAGCAGTGGACAGGGGGTTAGTCAGCCCCAGCATTTT
TRBV7-2	few	-	TRBJ1-2	CASSRSEGNYGYTF	TGTGCCAGCAGCCGAAGCGAGGGCAACTATGGCTACACCTTC
TRBV7-2	-	-	TRBJ1-2	CASSLASGDYGYTF	TGTGCCAGCAGCTTAGCATCAGGGGACTATGGCTACACCTTC
TRBV28	few	-	TRBJ1-1	CASKQLDRRNTEAFF	TGTGCCAGCAAACAGTTGGACAGAAGAAACACTGAAGCTTTCTTT
TRBV13	few	-	TRBJ2-7	CASSLGELPYEQYF	TGTGCCAGCAGCTTAGGAGAGCTCCCCTACGAGCAGTACTTC
TRBV6-6	-	-	TRBJ1-5	CASSLQGIGNQPQHF	TGTGCCAGCAGTTTACAGGGAATTGGCAATCAGCCCCAGCATTTT
TRBV5-8	-	TRBD1	TRBJ2-2	CASSGFRDRGAGELFF	TGTGCCAGCAGCGGCTTCCGGGACAGGGGTGCCGGGGAGCTGTTTTTT
TRBV18	few	-	TRBJ1-6	CASSPSGGSPLHF	TGTGCCAGCTCACCGTCGGGGGGTTCACCCCTCCACTTT
TRBV19	few	TRBD1	TRBJ1-2	CASSFWDRRQGNYGYTF	TGTGCCAGTAGCTTTTGGGACAGACGACAGGGGAACTATGGCTACACCTTC
TRBV11-3	few	-	TRBJ1-4	CASSLSHYREKLFF	TGTGCCAGCAGCTTAAGCCATTACAGGGAAAAACTGTTTTTT
TRBV7-2	few	TRBD1	TRBJ1-1	CASSPRTGLDTEAFF	TGTGCCAGCAGCCCACGGACAGGTCTCGACACTGAAGCTTTCTTT
TRBV14	-	-	TRBJ2-5	CASSQVRHGTFSQYF	TGTGCCAGCAGCCAAGTGCGACACGGAACATTTTCCCAGTACTTC
TRBV5-4	few	TRBD1	TRBJ2-5	CASSLPGGRTETQYF	TGTGCCAGCAGCTTGCCAGGGGGCAGAACGGAGACCCAGTACTTC
TRBV6-1	few	-	TRBJ2-2	CASSEASSTGELFF	TGTGCCAGCAGTGAAGCATCCAGCACCGGGGAGCTGTTTTTT
TRBV6-5	few	-	TRBJ1-6	CASSYGTRNSPLHF	TGTGCCAGCAGTTACGGGACTCGAAATTCACCCCTCCACTTT
TRBV5-1	once	TRBD2	TRBJ2-2	CASSFEFGGAPGELFF	TGCGCCAGCAGCTTTGAGTTCGGGGGGGCCCCCGGGGAGCTGTTTTTT
TRBV15	-	-	TRBJ1-1	CATSSINTEAFF	TGTGCCACCAGCAGCATTAACACTGAAGCTTTCTTT
TRBV7-3	-	-	TRBJ2-2	CASRPRDTENTGELFF	TGTGCCAGCAGACCTCGGGACACCGAGAACACCGGGGAGCTGTTTTTT
TRBV6-5	-	-	TRBJ1-1	CASSPDSITEAFF	TGTGCCAGCAGTCCGGACAGCATCACTGAAGCTTTCTTT
TRBV7-2	few	-	TRBJ2-3	CASSTLFSAGEGDTQYF	TGTGCCAGCAGCACATTATTTAGCGCTGGGGAAGGAGATACGCAGTATTTT
TRBV6-1	-	-	TRBJ2-1	CASSEVRGEQFF	TGTGCCAGCAGTGAGGTCCGGGGTGAGCAGTTCTTC
TRBV2	-	TRBD2	TRBJ2-5	CASSEWVAGGQETQYF	TGTGCCAGCAGTGAATGGGTAGCGGGGGGGCAAGAGACCCAGTACTTC
TRBV5-1	few	TRBD2	TRBJ2-3	CASSLRGGQDTQYF	TGCGCCAGCAGCTTGCGGGGGGGCCAAGATACGCAGTATTTT
TRBV5-1	-	-	TRBJ1-6	CASSLGTVRDSPLHF	TGCGCCAGCAGCTTGGGGACAGTCAGAGATTCACCCCTCCACTTT
TRBV23-1	many	-	TRBJ1-6	CASSQSRHHNSPLHF	TGCGCCAGCAGTCAATCGCGGCATCATAATTCACCCCTCCACTTT
TRBV7-3	once	-	TRBJ2-6	CASSLVASRGANVLTF	TGTGCCAGCAGCCTCGTCGCGTCGAGGGGGGCCAACGTCCTGACTTTC
TRBV4-3	-	-	TRBJ1-6	CASSQAQGRSPLHF	TGCGCCAGCAGCCAAGCCCAGGGCCGGTCACCCCTCCACTTT
TRBV2	few	TRBD1	TRBJ1-1	CASSEENRGVTEAFF	TGTGCCAGCAGTGAAGAGAACAGGGGCGTCACTGAAGCTTTCTTT
TRBV2	-	-	TRBJ1-1	CASRDSQDTEAFF	TGTGCCAGCAGAGACAGCCAAGACACTGAAGCTTTCTTT
TRBV28	-	TRBD1	TRBJ1-5	CASRGTGQGNQPQHF	TGTGCCAGCAGGGGGACAGGGCAGGGGAATCAGCCCCAGCATTTT